This TCR beta chain was sequenced during a study of CD8 T cells in ankylosing spondylitis. General study findings and limits: As for the disease-linked clones, they showed a CD8+ phenotype and occurred at relatively low frequencies in peripheral blood. There were earlier reports of some motif variants in reactive arthritis synovial fluid and blood. Enrichment of disease-linked clones was reportedly significant in matched ankylosing spondylitis synovial fluid.

On this clonotype itself: The antigen remains unidentified.

TCRdb re-called the 5' RACE reads with MiXCR, one entry per CDR3 protein. The sample yields a few hundred thousand distinct CDR3 sequences, approximately 20% seen once. Germline assignment: CDR1 LGHDT and CDR2 YNNKEL (reference sequence). Trimming stripped 1 base from V and 6 bases from J, with 23 bases between. The CDR3 contains 18 residues. The receptor's source is a male donor with ankylosing spondylitis or in good health (not recorded which). The chain recombines TRBV3-1 with TRBJ2-3; tentative D call: TRBD2 (5 bases). The sequenced sample consisted of blood, either unsorted or a sorted T cell fraction (not recorded which). In nucleotides, the CDR3 is TGTGCCAGCAGCCAAGGGCTATGGCCAGAGAGGGTAGTGGATACGCAGTATTTT. This gives the protein CASSQGLWPERVVDTQYF.